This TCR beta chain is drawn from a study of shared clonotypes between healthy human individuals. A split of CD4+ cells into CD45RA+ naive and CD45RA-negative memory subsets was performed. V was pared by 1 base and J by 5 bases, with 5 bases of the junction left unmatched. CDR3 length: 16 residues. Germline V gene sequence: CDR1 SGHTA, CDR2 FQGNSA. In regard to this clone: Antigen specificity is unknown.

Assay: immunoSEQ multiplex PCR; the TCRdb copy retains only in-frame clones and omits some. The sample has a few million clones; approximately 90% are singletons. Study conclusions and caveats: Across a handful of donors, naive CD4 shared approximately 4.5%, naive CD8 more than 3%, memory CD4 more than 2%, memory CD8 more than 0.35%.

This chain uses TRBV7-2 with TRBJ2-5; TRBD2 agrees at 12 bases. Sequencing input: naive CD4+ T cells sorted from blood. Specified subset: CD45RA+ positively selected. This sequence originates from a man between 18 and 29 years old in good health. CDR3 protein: CASSLDLAGGLETQYF. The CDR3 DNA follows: TGTGCCAGCAGCTTAGACCTAGCGGGAGGGCTGGAGACCCAGTACTTC.